Each of the 29 T cell receptor beta chains below was sequenced from the same sample in a study of T cells after yellow fever vaccination. TCRdb reanalysed the 5' RACE reads using MiXCR and keeps one entry per CDR3 protein. The profile covers 200,000 to 300,000 distinct CDR3 sequences, with 6.9% appearing a single time and 0.65% to 0.9% taken by the ten largest. The sample consisted of CD4+ T cells sorted from PBMCs, taken 15 days after the yellow fever booster vaccination. These receptors all come from a man aged 25-45 years who received the YFV17D yellow fever vaccine.

This clonotype was seen at least ten times. The chain carries TRBV5-1 and TRBJ2-3; possibly TRBD2 for D (6 bases). V lost 2 bases, J lost 2 bases, and 12 bases lay in between. In germline, CDR1 is SGHRS, CDR2 YFSETQ. This CDR3 is 15 amino acids long. The CDR3 sequence: CASSFSGDITDTQYF. CDR3 in DNA: TGCGCCAGCAGCTTTTCGGGGGATATCACAGATACGCAGTATTTT.

V usage is TRBV21-1 and J usage is TRBJ2-5. TRBV21-1 is a pseudogene segment. This CDR3 spans 13 amino acids. CDR3 sequence reads: CASSKDKGETQYF. The CDR3 bases are TGTGCCAGCAGCAAAGACAAGGGAGAGACCCAGTACTTC.

This clonotype was recorded many times. The junction and the germline gene differ at one end; a read error may be behind it. The genes are TRBV10-3 and TRBJ2-7, with 11 bases aligning to TRBD2. Per the germline V gene, CDR1 is ENHRY and CDR2 is SYGVKD. CDR3 length equals 14 residues. The CDR3: CAIKSPGTSGSESF. As DNA, the CDR3 is TGTGCCATCAAGAGCCCCGGGACTAGCGGCTCCGAGAGCTTC.

This clonotype came up a few times. This chain joins TRBV6-1 and TRBJ2-1, with D possibly matching TRBD2 (6 bases). The CDR3 is made up of 13 amino acids. V shed 9 bases and J shed 6 bases, with 15 bases lying between them. Germline V CDR1 and CDR2: MNHNS, SASEGT. The CDR3 loop reads CASYGGGFNEQFF. CDR3 DNA: TGTGCCAGTTACGGGGGTGGGTTCAATGAGCAGTTCTTC.

This clonotype appeared many times. This chain connects TRBV5-1 to TRBJ2-2; D is undetermined. The CDR3 extends over 16 amino acids. In germline, CDR1 is SGHRS, CDR2 YFSETQ. V was shortened by 1 base and J by 5 bases, with 15 bases between the two germline ends. CDR3 coding DNA: TGCGCCAGCAGCTTGCTCGCGAGCGCTGGAACCGGGGAGCTGTTTTTT. Amino acids: CASSLLASAGTGELFF.

The table lists this clonotype with many counts. The gene calls are TRBV20-1 and TRBJ2-1; 12 bases line up with TRBD2. CDR1 and CDR2 from the germline V gene are DFQATT and SNEGSKA (reference sequence). The V and J ends lost 1 base and 0 bases, in that order; junction bases with no gene match: 4. The length of the CDR3 is 17 residues. In nucleotides, the CDR3 is TGCAGTGCTAGAGTTCTAGCGGGAGGGGCCTCCTACAATGAGCAGTTCTTC. Translated: CSARVLAGGASYNEQFF.

This clonotype was seen only a few times. The chain is built from TRBV30 and TRBJ2-3, with TRBD1 identical over 8 bases. J was trimmed by 1 base and V by 5 bases; bases with no gene match: 14. The CDR3 sequence is 17 residues long. Germline CDR1 reads GTSNPN; CDR2 reads SVGIG (reference sequence). In DNA, the CDR3 is TGTGCCTGGGCGACGTGGACAGGGACTCTGGGCACAGATACGCAGTATTTT. It yields the protein CAWATWTGTLGTDTQYF.

The V call is TRBV7-2, the J call TRBJ2-7; D call uncertain. CDR1 is SGHTA, CDR2 FQGNSA, per germline. This CDR3 has 15 residues. The V and J ends lost 1 base and 2 bases respectively, with 12 bases between them. The CDR3 here is CASSLERKPTYEQYF. The CDR3 DNA reads TGTGCCAGCAGCTTAGAACGGAAGCCTACCTACGAGCAGTACTTC.

This clonotype was counted at least ten times. The chain couples TRBV13 to TRBJ2-1, with TRBD2 matching 7 bases. Germline values: CDR1 PRHDT, CDR2 FYEKMQ (reference sequence). The length of the CDR3 is 14 residues. V was pared by 4 bases and J by 3 bases, with 3 bases of the junction left unmatched. In DNA, the CDR3 is TGTGCCAGCAGCTCGAGGACTAGCTACAATGAGCAGTTCTTC. Translation gives CASSSRTSYNEQFF.

This clonotype has ten or more counts. The chain combines TRBV7-2 with TRBJ2-7; 8 bases agree with TRBD1. Germline V gives CDR1 SGHTA, CDR2 FQGNSA. With 5 bases clipped from V and 0 bases from J, the junction kept 9 bases outside the gene matches. This CDR3 comprises 16 residues. The CDR3 sequence is CASSASTGASSYEQYF. Written as DNA, the CDR3 is TGTGCCAGCAGCGCATCGACAGGGGCGAGCTCCTACGAGCAGTACTTC.

This clonotype has only a few counts. The V and J genes are TRBV6-1 and TRBJ2-7; D not certain. V shed 1 base and J shed 3 bases, with 10 bases lying between them. The CDR3 contains 14 residues. Looked up from germline, CDR1 is MNHNS and CDR2 is SASEGT. CDR3 coding DNA: TGTGCCAGCAGTGAAGGTTCATGGTACTACGAGCAGTACTTC. It translates to CASSEGSWYYEQYF.

The sample holds many counts of this clonotype. This rearrangement joins TRBV29-1 to TRBJ2-3; TRBD2 matches at 12 bases. The germline V gene encodes CDR1 SQVTM and CDR2 ANQGSEA. Trimming at V came to 6 bases and at J to 3 bases, leaving 7 bases not matched to a gene. The CDR3 is 15 amino acids. The CDR3 here is CSVDGLAGRTDTQYF. The CDR3 DNA reads TGCAGCGTGGATGGACTAGCGGGAAGGACAGATACGCAGTATTTT.

This clonotype turned up a few times. The rearrangement uses TRBV29-1 and TRBJ2-5; D unclear. With 7 bases removed from V and 4 bases from J, the gap between germline ends came to 7 bases. This CDR3 contains 10 residues. CDR1 and CDR2 (germline): SQVTM, ANQGSEA. CDR3 DNA: TGCAGCGCCACATCAGAGACCCAGTACTTC. Translated, it gives CSATSETQYF.

The sample holds a few counts of this clonotype. The chain employs TRBV20-1 and TRBJ2-7; tentative D call: TRBD1 (5 bases). Trimming left V 4 bases short and J 1 base short, with 11 bases between. Germline CDR1 and CDR2: DFQATT and SNEGSKA (reference sequence). This CDR3 is built from 13 residues. CDR3 DNA sequence: TGCAGTGCTACAGGGTCGTTTTCCTACGAGCAGTACTTC. It codes for CSATGSFSYEQYF.

This chain links TRBV30 with TRBJ2-7; the match to TRBD1 covers 7 bases. The V gene's germline CDR1 is GTSNPN and CDR2 SVGIG (reference sequence). The CDR3 loop spans 13 amino acids. Trimming removed 8 bases from V and 2 bases from J; junction bases left unmatched: 9. This CDR3 reads CARDEGQPYEQYF. The CDR3, as DNA: TGTGCCAGAGATGAGGGACAGCCCTACGAGCAGTACTTC. Filled out from reference TRBV30 and TRBJ2-7, the complete variable domain reads SQTIHQWPATLVQPVGSPLSLECTVEGTSNPNLYWYRQAAGRGLQLLFYSVGIGQISSEVPQNLSASRPQDRQFILSSKKLLLSDSGFYLCARDEGQPYEQYFGPGTRLTVT.

This clonotype was counted only a few times. The chain uses TRBV4-3 and TRBJ1-6; 7 bases are a match to TRBD1. The V and J ends lost 2 bases and 6 bases, in that order; junction bases with no gene match: 4. The CDR3 sequence is 15 residues long. Germline CDR1 reads LGHNA; CDR2 reads YSLEER. DNA for the CDR3: TGCGCCAGCAGCCAAATAGGGGGCGGTAATTCACCCCTCCACTTT. This translates into CASSQIGGGNSPLHF.

This clonotype turned up a few times. This chain connects TRBV18 to TRBJ1-3; D may be TRBD1 (6 bases). The V gene lost 4 bases and the J gene lost 3 bases, with 10 bases spanning the gap. Germline V gene sequence: CDR1 KGHSH, CDR2 LQKENI. This CDR3 has 14 amino acids. CDR3: CASSLGTYGNTIYF. The CDR3 nucleotides read TGTGCCAGCTCACTCGGGACATATGGAAACACCATATATTTT.

The chain has TRBV23-1 and TRBJ2-7, with D perhaps matching TRBD1 or TRBD2 (5 bases each). TRBV23-1 is designated an ORF whose function remains uncertain. Between the trimmed V and J ends, which lost 0 bases and 2 bases, there was a span of 11 bases. The CDR3 covers 15 residues. CDR3 amino acids: CASSQSIRDAYEQYF. The CDR3 DNA is TGCGCCAGCAGTCAATCGATCAGGGACGCCTACGAGCAGTACTTC.

The chain recombines TRBV5-1 with TRBJ1-1, with D hard to call. V shed 0 bases and J shed 1 base, with 10 bases lying between them. This CDR3 region has 15 residues. The germline V gene has CDR1 SGHRS and CDR2 YFSETQ. CDR3 sequence (DNA): TGCGCCAGCAGCTTGGCCGGCTTGGGGAACACTGAAGCTTTCTTT. It translates to CASSLAGLGNTEAFF.

This chain links TRBV12-3 or TRBV12-4 with TRBJ2-5; D is unresolved. With 6 bases removed from V and 3 bases from J, the gap between germline ends came to 8 bases. The CDR3 totals 12 residues. CDR3 nucleotide sequence: TGTGCCAGCAGGAAAACGGAAGAGACCCAGTACTTC. Its translation: CASRKTEETQYF.

The chain joins TRBV28 to TRBJ2-7; the match to TRBD1 covers 9 bases. V was pared by 6 bases and J by 4 bases, with 10 bases of the junction left unmatched. The CDR3 is made up of 15 amino acids. In germline, CDR1 is MDHEN, CDR2 SYDVKM. CDR3 nucleotide sequence: TGTGCCAGCAGCTCCTGGGACAGGGCCTCGTACGAGCAGTACTTC. Translating gives CASSSWDRASYEQYF.

The chain is built from TRBV23-1 and TRBJ2-5; a weak D match, TRBD1 (5 bases). TRBV23-1 is noted as an ORF with a role that remains uncertain. V was trimmed by 10 bases and J by 7 bases, leaving 22 bases between them. The CDR3 runs 14 residues. CDR3 sequence reads: CATHGAPGRGTQYF. In DNA, the CDR3 is TGCGCCACCCATGGGGCGCCGGGTCGTGGGACCCAGTACTTC.

This clonotype has a handful of counts. The gene calls are TRBV19 and TRBJ2-4; no firm D call. Germline loops: CDR1 LNHDA, CDR2 SQIVND (reference sequence). V lost 7 bases and J lost 0, with 10 bases in between. CDR3 length: 14 residues. CDR3 sequence: CASKPGGAKNIQYF. In DNA form, the CDR3 reads TGTGCCAGTAAACCCGGCGGAGCCAAAAACATTCAGTACTTC.

The CDR3 region is CASKDGNSNQPQHF. Written as DNA, the CDR3 is TGTGCCAGCAAGGACGGGAATAGCAATCAGCCCCAGCATTTT. J is TRBJ1-5 and V is TRBV28; D remains ambiguous. V lost 7 bases and J lost 0, with 10 bases in between. CDR3 length: 14 residues. Germline V gene sequence: CDR1 MDHEN, CDR2 SYDVKM. Full variable domain (rest looked up from reference TRBV28 and TRBJ1-5): DVKVTQSSRYLVKRTGEKVFLECVQDMDHENMFWYRQDPGLGLRLIYFSYDVKMKEKGDIPEGYSVSREKKERFSLILESASTNQTSMYLCASKDGNSNQPQHFGDGTRLSIL.

J is TRBJ2-7 and V is TRBV11-1; TRBD1 matches at 8 bases. With V trimmed by 4 bases and J by 5 bases, 4 bases remained unmatched. The length of the CDR3 is 13 residues. Looked up from germline, CDR1 is SGHAT and CDR2 is FQDESV (reference sequence). The CDR3 sequence: CASSSGQGDEQYF. Here the CDR3 DNA reads TGTGCCAGCAGCTCTGGACAGGGAGACGAGCAGTACTTC.

This clonotype was picked up a small number of times. The gene calls are TRBV3-1 and TRBJ2-5; D is perhaps TRBD2 (6 bases). Trimming left V 11 bases short and J 1 base short, with 17 bases between. Per germline, CDR1 LGHDT and CDR2 YNNKEL (reference sequence). The CDR3 consists of 14 residues. The CDR3, as DNA: TGTGCCCGCATCGTACGGACTACCCAAGAGACCCAGTACTTC. Residues: CARIVRTTQETQYF.

This clonotype came up many times. The chain uses TRBV7-2 and TRBJ2-1; a possible D gene is TRBD2 (6 bases). Deletions cut 1 base from V and 8 bases from J, with 9 bases between. CDR1 and CDR2 from the germline V gene are SGHTA and FQGNSA. This CDR3 spans 13 amino acids. DNA of the CDR3: TGTGCCAGCAGCTTAGACGGGAGCCATGAGCAGTTCTTC. Protein sequence: CASSLDGSHEQFF.

This clonotype has ten or more counts. This chain uses TRBV5-4 with TRBJ2-7; TRBD1 matches 9 bases. The CDR3 sequence is 15 residues long. Per germline, CDR1 SGHNT and CDR2 YYREEE (reference sequence). V trimming: 5 bases; J trimming: 3 bases; junction bases outside the gene matches: 9. The CDR3 DNA is TGTGCCAGCAGTCCGACTGGGGACAGGGTCTACGAGCAGTACTTC. Its translation is CASSPTGDRVYEQYF.

This clonotype has more than one count but fewer than ten. The chain recombines TRBV5-1 with TRBJ2-3, with D possibly matching TRBD2 (5 bases). This CDR3 has 14 residues. Germline values: CDR1 SGHRS, CDR2 YFSETQ. Trimming removed 3 bases at V and 6 bases at J, with 14 bases between. This CDR3 is CASSWTGSGDTQYF. CDR3 coding DNA: TGCGCCAGCAGCTGGACGGGGAGTGGGGATACGCAGTATTTT.